This is a list of T cell receptor beta chains from one sample in a study of graft-versus-host responses after intestinal transplantation. Here immunoSEQ multiplex PCR was the method, and the copy in TCRdb shows in-frame clones only, minus some. The table has about 19,000 clones, 82% seen once. The sequencing here drew on PBMCs, taken 14 days after transplant. These receptors were taken from a human patient who received an intestinal transplant, so some T cells may come from the graft donor. Both conserved end residues are part of each CDR3. A D gene is named only where the DNA matches it firmly. A row's size may be missing; if present it is once, few, many or a size class.

clone_size,j_call,v_call,d_call,cdr3_nt,cdr3_aa
.,TRBJ1-2,TRBV7-9,TRBD1,TGTGCCAGCAGCTCTTTCCGGGACAGCTACCTCTATGGCTACACCTTC,CASSSFRDSYLYGYTF
once,TRBJ1-5,TRBV6-5,TRBD1,TGTGCCAGCAGTGCAGGACAGGGGCAGCCCCAGCATTTT,CASSAGQGQPQHF
once,TRBJ1-1,TRBV7-9,.,TGTGCCAGCAGCTTGAAGCTGTCAGGGCGGGGAGGCACTGAAGCTTTCTTT,CASSLKLSGRGGTEAFF
.,TRBJ2-1,TRBV11-2,.,TGTGCCAGCAGCTTAGAAGGGGTCAGTGAGCAGTTCTTC,CASSLEGVSEQFF
.,TRBJ1-1,TRBV7-9,.,TGTGCCAGCAGCTTAGCGGGGGACACTGAAGCTTTCTTT,CASSLAGDTEAFF
.,TRBJ1-4,TRBV25-1,TRBD1,TGTGCCAGCGAGGGGACAGGGGTGCCTAATGAAAAACTGTTTTTT,CASEGTGVPNEKLFF
.,TRBJ1-1,TRBV5-1,.,TGCGCCAGCAGCTTGAATCAAAACACTGAAGCTTTCTTT,CASSLNQNTEAFF
few,TRBJ2-2,TRBV15,.,TGTGCCACCAGCAGAGATTTGTCGGAGCCAAGGAACGGGGAGCTGTTTTTT,CATSRDLSEPRNGELFF
few,TRBJ2-7,TRBV25-1,.,TGTGCCAGCAGTGAATCAGGGGCTCCCTACGAGCAGTACTTC,CASSESGAPYEQYF
.,TRBJ2-1,TRBV4-2,TRBD1,TGTGCCAGCAGCCCAGGACAGGTCTCCTACAATGAGCAGTTCTTC,CASSPGQVSYNEQFF
.,TRBJ2-3,TRBV11-2,.,TGTGCCAGCAGATTGGGGGCCCCAGATACGCAGTATTTT,CASRLGAPDTQYF
.,TRBJ2-5,TRBV4-1,.,TGCGCCAGCAGCCAAGAACTAGCTTCGGAGACCCAGTACTTC,CASSQELASETQYF
.,TRBJ1-6,TRBV9,.,TGTGCCAGCAGCGTAAAGGTAGATTCACCCCTCCACTTT,CASSVKVDSPLHF
.,TRBJ2-3,TRBV13,.,TGTGCCAGCAGCGAGCACCAGCAAACTAGCACAGATACGCAGTATTTT,CASSEHQQTSTDTQYF
.,TRBJ2-4,TRBV5-6,.,TGTGCCAGCAGCTTGGGAGCGGGAGCCAAAAACATTCAGTACTTC,CASSLGAGAKNIQYF